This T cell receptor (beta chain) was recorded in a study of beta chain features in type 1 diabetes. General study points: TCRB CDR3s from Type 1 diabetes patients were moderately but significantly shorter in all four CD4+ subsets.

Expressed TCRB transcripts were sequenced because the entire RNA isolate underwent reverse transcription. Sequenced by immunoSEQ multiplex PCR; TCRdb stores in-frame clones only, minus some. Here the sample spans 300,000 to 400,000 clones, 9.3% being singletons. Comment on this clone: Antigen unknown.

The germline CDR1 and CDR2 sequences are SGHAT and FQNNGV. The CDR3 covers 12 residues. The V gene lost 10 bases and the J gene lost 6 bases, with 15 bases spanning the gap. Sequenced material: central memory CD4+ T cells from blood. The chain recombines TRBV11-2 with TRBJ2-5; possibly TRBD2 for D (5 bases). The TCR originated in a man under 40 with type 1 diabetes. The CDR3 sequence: CATSLREQTQYF. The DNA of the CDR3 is TGTGCCACCTCCCTACGGGAACAGACCCAGTACTTC.